The text below deals with one T cell receptor beta chain. Antigen unknown. This record comes from a study of cytomegalovirus exposure and HLA in healthy donors. Broader study findings: Some V segments, including TRBV6-2 and TRBV6-3, were excluded as indistinguishable. Productive status was seen about 90% or about 30% of the time for most TCR beta V segments in an earlier analysis.

Both 60 Vbeta primers and 13 Jbeta primers went into the PCR. Sequencing was performed with immunoSEQ multiplex PCR; in TCRdb, only in-frame clones are kept and a portion is missing. The data show 150,000 to 200,000 clones, around four fifths seen once. V lost 5 bases, J lost 7 bases, and 2 bases stayed unmatched. CDR3 length: 11 residues. Germline assignment: CDR1 GTSNPN and CDR2 SVGIG (reference sequence). Sequencing was carried out using PBMCs. This TCR came from a woman in her fifties or sixties in good health and CMV-seropositive. V gene TRBV30 combines with J gene TRBJ1-2, with 9 positions matching TRBD1. Here the CDR3 reads CAWDRGGGYTF. The CDR3 DNA sequence: TGTGCCTGGGACAGGGGGGGTGGCTACACCTTC.